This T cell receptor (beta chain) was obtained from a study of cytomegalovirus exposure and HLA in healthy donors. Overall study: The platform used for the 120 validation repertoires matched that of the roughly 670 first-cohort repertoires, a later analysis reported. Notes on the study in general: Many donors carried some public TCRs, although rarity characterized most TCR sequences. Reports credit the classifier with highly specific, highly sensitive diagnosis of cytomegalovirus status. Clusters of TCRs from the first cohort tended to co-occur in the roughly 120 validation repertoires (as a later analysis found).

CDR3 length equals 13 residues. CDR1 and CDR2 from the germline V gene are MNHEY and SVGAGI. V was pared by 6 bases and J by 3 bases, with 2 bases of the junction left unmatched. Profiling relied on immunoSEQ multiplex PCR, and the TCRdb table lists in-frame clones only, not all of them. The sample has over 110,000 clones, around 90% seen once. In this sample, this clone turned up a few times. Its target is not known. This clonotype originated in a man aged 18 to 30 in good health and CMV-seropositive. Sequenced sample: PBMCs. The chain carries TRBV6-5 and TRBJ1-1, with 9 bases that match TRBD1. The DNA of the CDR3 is TGTGCCAGCAGGGGACAGGGCTACACTGAAGCTTTCTTT. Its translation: CASRGQGYTEAFF.